A single sample is the source of the 27 T cell receptor beta chains below, sequenced in a study of neurological immune-mediated disorders. TCRdb processed the 5' RACE reads anew with MiXCR; each CDR3 protein has one entry. The repertoire includes tens of thousands of distinct CDR3 sequences, more than 5% of them detected once, and 1.3% to 1.5% sits in the top ten. The source material was CD4+ T cells from blood. Receptor source: a woman younger than 30 with multiple sclerosis.

For this clonotype: In this CDR3 the conserved last residue, phenylalanine or tryptophan, is missing, so a read error is likely. V and J are TRBV20-1 and TRBJ1-1, with D possibly TRBD1 on 5 matching bases. Germline-derived CDR1 and CDR2 are DFQATT and SNEGSKA (reference sequence). The CDR3 is 13 residues long. The CDR3 here is CSVKRQGNIEAFL. CDR3 in DNA: TGCAGTGTCAAACGTCAGGGAAACATTGAAGCTTTCCTT.

The chain is built from TRBV10-3 and TRBJ2-7; TRBD1 aligns across 9 bases. Germline V gene data show CDR1 as ENHRY and CDR2 as SYGVKD. The length of the CDR3 is 12 residues. After removal of 10 bases from V and 6 bases from J, the junction contained 7 bases not matched to a gene. The CDR3 is CASRDRAIEQYF. CDR3 DNA: TGTGCCAGCCGGGACAGGGCCATCGAGCAGTACTTC.

This clonotype was counted only a few times. The rearrangement links TRBV5-1 to TRBJ2-1; 8 bases agree with TRBD1. This CDR3 is built from 15 residues. Germline CDR1 reads SGHRS; CDR2 reads YFSETQ. V shed 3 bases, J shed 3 bases, and the junction held 5 bases outside the gene matches. The CDR3 DNA sequence: TGCGCCAGCAGCTCAGGGGGCTCGGGCTACAATGAGCAGTTCTTC. It translates to CASSSGGSGYNEQFF.

This clonotype was observed at least ten times. The chain links TRBV12-3 or TRBV12-4 to TRBJ2-2; TRBD1 matches 8 bases. J gave up 6 bases and V 5 bases, and 5 bases lay outside the gene matches. This CDR3 has 14 amino acids. The CDR3 DNA sequence: TGTGCCAGCAGTCTAAGGACAGGGTCCGGGGAGCTGTTTTTT. This encodes CASSLRTGSGELFF.

This clonotype showed up many times. The chain recombines TRBV2 with TRBJ1-5; D possibly corresponds to TRBD1 (5 bases). The CDR3 runs to 15 residues. CDR1 and CDR2 (germline): SNHLY, FYNNEI. V lost 6 bases, J lost 0 bases, and 12 bases lay in between. The CDR3 DNA reads TGTGCCAGCAGAGGGGAGGCCTATAGCAATCAGCCCCAGCATTTT. Translating it yields CASRGEAYSNQPQHF.

This clonotype was recorded many times. CDR3 sequence (DNA): TGTGCCAGCAGCTCCCGACTAGGGAGAGATACGCAGTATTTT. Its protein product is CASSSRLGRDTQYF. The rearrangement uses TRBV7-2 and TRBJ2-3; possible D gene TRBD2, 6 bases. V was cut by 4 bases and J by 5 bases, with 13 bases left in between. The CDR3 has 14 residues. The germline V gene has CDR1 SGHTA and CDR2 FQGNSA. Full variable domain (rest looked up from reference TRBV7-2 and TRBJ2-3): GAGVSQSPSNKVTEKGKDVELRCDPISGHTALYWYRQSLGQGLEFLIYFQGNSAPDKSGLPSDRFSAERTGGSVSTLTIQRTQQEDSAVYLCASSSRLGRDTQYFGPGTRLTVL.

Ten or more counts support this clonotype. The chain recombines TRBV7-6 with TRBJ1-1, with a tentative D call TRBD1 (6 bases). The CDR3 spans 13 residues. V lost 7 bases, J lost 5 bases, and 14 bases lay in between. The V gene's germline CDR1 is SGHVS and CDR2 FNYEAQ. The CDR3 DNA reads as TGTGCCAGCAAACAGGGAGGCTTGACTGAAGCTTTCTTT. It translates to CASKQGGLTEAFF.

Ten or more counts support this clonotype. The chain employs TRBV6-6 and TRBJ1-1; D is possibly TRBD1 (6 bases). The CDR3 totals 12 residues. Per germline, CDR1 MNHNY and CDR2 SVGAGI (reference sequence). The V end lost 5 bases, the J end lost 6 bases, and 10 bases lay between the germline ends. The CDR3 bases are TGTGCCAGCAGTAGTACAGGGCCTGAAGCTTTCTTT. Translation gives CASSSTGPEAFF.

This clonotype has at least ten counts. V usage is TRBV24-1 and J usage is TRBJ2-3; D remains unclear. Deletions cut 4 bases from V and 4 bases from J, with 11 bases between. There are 14 residues in the CDR3. Per germline, CDR1 KGHDR and CDR2 SFDVKD. The CDR3 coding sequence is TGTGCCACCAGTGACAATACGGAAGCAGATACGCAGTATTTT. It yields the protein CATSDNTEADTQYF.

The chain employs TRBV11-2 and TRBJ1-2; D might be TRBD1 (5 bases). Per germline, CDR1 SGHAT and CDR2 FQNNGV. This CDR3 has 15 amino acids. Between the trimmed V and J ends, which lost 2 bases and 7 bases, there was a span of 17 bases. The DNA of the CDR3 is TGTGCCAGCAGCTTAATCGACACGGAGGGACGTGGCTACACCTTC. Translation gives CASSLIDTEGRGYTF. Filled out from reference TRBV11-2 and TRBJ1-2, the complete variable domain reads EAGVAQSPRYKIIEKRQSVAFWCNPISGHATLYWYQQILGQGPKLLIQFQNNGVVDDSQLPKDRFSAERLKGVDSTLKIQPAKLEDSAVYLCASSLIDTEGRGYTFGSGTRLTVV.

This clonotype was observed at least ten times. This chain uses TRBV5-1 with TRBJ2-5; D perhaps matches TRBD1 (5 bases). CDR3 size: 13 residues. Germline V gene data show CDR1 as SGHRS and CDR2 as YFSETQ. Trimming took 0 bases from V and 5 from J, leaving 8 bases between them. The CDR3 region has the DNA TGCGCCAGCAGCTTGGAGGGGCGGGAGACCCAGTACTTC. Translating gives CASSLEGRETQYF. The whole variable domain, filled in from reference TRBV5-1 and TRBJ2-5, reads KAGVTQTPRYLIKTRGQQVTLSCSPISGHRSVSWYQQTPGQGLQFLFEYFSETQRNKGNFPGRFSGRQFSNSRSEMNVSTLELGDSALYLCASSLEGRETQYFGPGTRLLVL.

The sample holds many counts of this clonotype. V and J are TRBV12-3 or TRBV12-4 and TRBJ2-1; 10 bases fit TRBD2. The CDR3 sequence is 15 residues long. Losses at the gene ends were 2 bases for V and 6 bases for J; bases not matched to a gene: 4. Written as DNA, the CDR3 is TGTGCCAGCAGTTTATGGACTAGCGGAGCCAATGAGCAGTTCTTC. This encodes CASSLWTSGANEQFF.

This clonotype was observed many times. The rearrangement uses TRBV15 and TRBJ1-2; 12 nucleotides agree with TRBD1. Germline CDR1 LNHNV, CDR2 YYDKDF (reference sequence). The CDR3 sequence is 16 residues long. The ends lost 5 bases at V and 2 bases at J; junction bases unmatched: 6. The CDR3 bases are TGTGCCACCAGCCCGGGACAGGGGGCGCAGAACTATGGCTACACCTTC. Translating gives CATSPGQGAQNYGYTF.

This clonotype has a count of ten or more. The J gene is TRBJ2-7, the V gene TRBV6-2 or TRBV6-3; 7 bases match TRBD1. The trim removed 5 bases at V and 5 bases at J, leaving 12 bases unmatched. CDR1 is MNHEY and CDR2 is SVGEGT in the germline V gene. This CDR3 comprises 15 residues. The CDR3 coding sequence is TGTGCCAGCAGTCCCGGGACAGCTCAGACTAACGAGCAGTACGTC. It is translated as CASSPGTAQTNEQYV.

This clonotype was observed many times. The rearrangement links TRBV14 to TRBJ1-1, with 7 bases identical to TRBD1. The V segment lost 0 bases and the J segment 5 bases; nucleotides outside the gene matches: 9. Germline CDR1 and CDR2: SGHDN and FVKESK. The CDR3 loop spans 16 amino acids. CDR3 region: CASSQDSRQGMTEAFF. Here the CDR3 DNA reads TGTGCCAGCAGCCAAGATAGTCGACAGGGTATGACTGAAGCTTTCTTT.

The chain combines TRBV5-4 with TRBJ2-2; 9 nucleotides line up with TRBD1. Germline V gene lookup returns CDR1 SGHNT and CDR2 YYREEE (reference sequence). The CDR3 runs 16 residues. J lost 7 bases, V lost 4 bases, and 11 bases had no gene match. CDR3 bases: TGTGCCAGCAGCAGCCCCCGGGACAGGGTGAGCGGGGAGCTGTTTTTT. This translates into CASSSPRDRVSGELFF.

This clonotype was counted many times. J is TRBJ1-2 and V is TRBV5-1, with TRBD1 identical over 7 bases. CDR3 size: 15 residues. V was clipped by 0 bases and J by 7 bases; unmatched bases: 9. Germline V gene data show CDR1 as SGHRS and CDR2 as YFSETQ. DNA for the CDR3: TGCGCCAGCAGCTTGGGACAGGGAGGTAGCTTTGGCTACACCTTC. It yields the protein CASSLGQGGSFGYTF. Complete variable domain (other parts from reference TRBV5-1 and TRBJ1-2): KAGVTQTPRYLIKTRGQQVTLSCSPISGHRSVSWYQQTPGQGLQFLFEYFSETQRNKGNFPGRFSGRQFSNSRSEMNVSTLELGDSALYLCASSLGQGGSFGYTFGSGTRLTVV.

This clonotype was detected only a few times. The chain is built from TRBV5-1 and TRBJ1-6, with 7 nucleotides matching TRBD1. Trimming took 3 bases from V and 6 from J; bases not matched to a gene: 9. The CDR3 is 16 residues long. The germline CDR1 and CDR2 sequences are SGHRS and YFSETQ. In DNA, the CDR3 is TGCGCCAGCAGCTGGGGGGCGCGACAGGGTAATTCACCCCTCCACTTT. Translation gives CASSWGARQGNSPLHF.

The sample holds many counts of this clonotype. The chain employs TRBV15 and TRBJ2-6; 7 nucleotides match TRBD1. CDR3 size: 15 residues. CDR1 and CDR2 from the germline V gene are LNHNV and YYDKDF (reference sequence). J lost 2 bases, V lost 3 bases, and 1 base had no gene match. CDR3 in amino acids: CATSSTGAGANVLTF. The CDR3 DNA reads as TGTGCCACCAGCAGCACAGGGGCTGGGGCCAACGTCCTGACTTTC.

This clonotype was seen ten or more times. The rearrangement joins TRBV4-3 to TRBJ2-3, with unresolved D. Between the trimmed V and J ends, which lost 0 bases and 1 base, there was a span of 14 bases. The germline gives CDR1 LGHNA, CDR2 YSLEER. This CDR3 contains 17 residues. The CDR3 sequence is CASSQDLPVRGTDTQYF. CDR3 DNA: TGCGCCAGCAGCCAAGATCTTCCGGTCAGAGGCACAGATACGCAGTATTTT.

This clonotype was picked up many times. The chain joins TRBV12-3 or TRBV12-4 to TRBJ1-4, with D perhaps matching TRBD1 (5 bases). The V end was cut by 6 bases, the J end by 0 bases, with 14 bases between. There are 16 residues in the CDR3. CDR3 region: CASSSPRDATNEKLFF. The CDR3 coding sequence is TGTGCCAGCAGCTCACCCCGGGACGCAACTAATGAAAAACTGTTTTTT.

This clonotype was found many times. The chain couples TRBV12-3 or TRBV12-4 to TRBJ1-2; 9 bases map to TRBD1. Germline trimming cut 8 bases from V and 7 bases from J; bases unmatched to any gene: 11. This CDR3 has 14 amino acids. CDR3 residues: CASGVTGGHSGYTF. The DNA of the CDR3 is TGTGCCAGCGGAGTGACAGGGGGACACTCTGGCTACACCTTC.

There are many counts of this clonotype. This chain's CDR3 is CAARLAGGRTDTQYF. CDR3 bases: TGTGCCGCACGGCTTGCGGGGGGAAGGACAGATACGCAGTATTTT. The rearrangement links TRBV10-3 to TRBJ2-3; 8 bases match TRBD2. The CDR3 sequence is 15 residues long. The V gene end was trimmed by 11 bases and the J gene end by 3 bases; junction bases not matched to a gene: 13. Germline CDR1 and CDR2: ENHRY and SYGVKD.

This clonotype was found many times. The chain is built from TRBV30 and TRBJ2-1; TRBD1 matches at 8 bases. V shed 5 bases and J 5 bases; nucleotides not matched to a gene: 14. Germline CDR1 GTSNPN, CDR2 SVGIG (reference sequence). The CDR3 covers 16 residues. The CDR3: CAWFTQGVEVNNEQFF. The DNA for the CDR3 is TGTGCCTGGTTCACACAGGGGGTTGAAGTAAACAATGAGCAGTTCTTC.

This clonotype appeared many times. This chain uses TRBV5-1 with TRBJ2-7; D possibly corresponds to TRBD1 (5 bases). Germline lookup yields CDR1 SGHRS and CDR2 YFSETQ. The CDR3 runs 14 residues. The V gene lost 4 bases and the J gene lost 2 bases, with 13 bases spanning the gap. DNA of the CDR3: TGCGCCAGCAGCCCGGACAACCAAGCCTACGAGCAGTACGTC. Translating it yields CASSPDNQAYEQYV.

This clonotype was seen at least ten times. The rearrangement links TRBV7-8 to TRBJ2-1, with 9 bases that match TRBD2. V gave up 5 bases and J gave up 7 bases; unmatched junction bases: 12. CDR3 size: 16 residues. CDR1 and CDR2 (germline): SGHVS, FQNEAQ. CDR3: CASSRGPSGVWNEQFF. The CDR3 bases are TGTGCCAGCAGCCGTGGCCCTAGCGGGGTTTGGAATGAGCAGTTCTTC.

This clonotype has ten or more counts. J is TRBJ2-6 and V is TRBV5-1; 15 positions agree with TRBD2. The CDR3 runs 19 residues. With 7 bases clipped from V and 1 base from J, the junction kept 9 bases outside the gene matches. Looked up from germline, CDR1 is SGHRS and CDR2 is YFSETQ. CDR3 sequence reads: CASAHTGTSGGSGANVLTF. DNA for the CDR3: TGCGCCAGCGCCCACACCGGGACTAGCGGGGGGTCTGGGGCCAACGTCCTGACTTTC. Filled out from reference TRBV5-1 and TRBJ2-6, the complete variable domain reads KAGVTQTPRYLIKTRGQQVTLSCSPISGHRSVSWYQQTPGQGLQFLFEYFSETQRNKGNFPGRFSGRQFSNSRSEMNVSTLELGDSALYLCASAHTGTSGGSGANVLTFGAGSRLTVL.